This is a list of T cell receptor beta chains from one sample in a study of regulatory T cells in long-lasting Graves disease. MiXCR, run by TCRdb on the multiplex PCR reads, gives a single entry per CDR3 protein. The sample includes over 500,000 distinct CDR3 sequences, roughly 16% of them seen just once. The same data also contributed to another study, on T cells in Graves' hyperthyroidism and ophthalmopathy.

The sample was peripheral blood mononuclear cells (PBMCs), taken at new diagnosis, from a patient treated with antithyroid drugs. The source is a young woman with Graves disease. CDR3s include the opening cysteine and the closing phenylalanine or tryptophan. Each record gives: V gene, CDR3 length, J gene, D gene, clone size, CDR3 protein, CDR3 DNA. D genes are given only for firm matches. Size is stated for part of the rows, as once, few or many counts, or as a class when the clone is expanded.

v_call: TRBV12-5; cdr3_length: 15; j_call: TRBJ1-2; d_call: TRBD1; clone_size: once; cdr3_aa: CASGLQQGANYGYTF; cdr3_nt: TGTGCTAGTGGTTTGCAACAGGGGGCTAACTATGGCTACACCTTC
v_call: TRBV20-1; cdr3_length: 18; j_call: TRBJ2-6; d_call: .; clone_size: .; cdr3_aa: CSAVPGLRAYSGANVLTF; cdr3_nt: TGCAGTGCCGTACCGGGACTGAGAGCATACTCTGGGGCCAACGTCCTGACTTTC
v_call: TRBV28; cdr3_length: 17; j_call: TRBJ2-7; d_call: TRBD2; clone_size: many; cdr3_aa: CASSFIGTSGSSYEQYF; cdr3_nt: TGTGCCAGCAGTTTTATTGGGACTAGCGGCAGCTCCTACGAGCAGTACTTC
v_call: TRBV30; cdr3_length: 16; j_call: TRBJ2-1; d_call: TRBD2; clone_size: .; cdr3_aa: CAWSVLPGLGRNEQFF; cdr3_nt: TGTGCCTGGAGTGTACTCCCGGGACTAGGTCGCAATGAGCAGTTCTTC
v_call: TRBV27; cdr3_length: 15; j_call: TRBJ2-7; d_call: TRBD2; clone_size: few; cdr3_aa: CASSLSPSGTYEQYF; cdr3_nt: TGTGCCAGCAGTTTGTCGCCTAGCGGGACATACGAGCAGTACTTC
v_call: TRBV19; cdr3_length: 13; j_call: TRBJ1-2; d_call: TRBD1; clone_size: .; cdr3_aa: CASSRGTAGGYTF; cdr3_nt: TGTGCCAGTAGTCGAGGGACAGCCGGGGGCTACACCTTC
v_call: TRBV9; cdr3_length: 12; j_call: TRBJ1-1; d_call: .; clone_size: few; cdr3_aa: CASSVVRGEAFF; cdr3_nt: TGTGCCAGCAGCGTAGTGAGGGGCGAAGCTTTCTTT
v_call: TRBV7-9; cdr3_length: 15; j_call: TRBJ2-3; d_call: TRBD2; clone_size: many; cdr3_aa: CASSYSSGWADTQYF; cdr3_nt: TGTGCCAGCAGCTACTCTAGCGGGTGGGCAGATACGCAGTATTTT
v_call: TRBV20-1; cdr3_length: 10; j_call: TRBJ1-1; d_call: .; clone_size: many; cdr3_aa: CGGGRTEAFF; cdr3_nt: TGCGGGGGAGGAAGGACTGAAGCTTTCTTT
v_call: TRBV5-1; cdr3_length: 17; j_call: TRBJ2-6; d_call: TRBD1; clone_size: once; cdr3_aa: CASSLATGLSGANVLTF; cdr3_nt: TGCGCCAGCAGCTTGGCGACAGGGCTCTCTGGGGCCAACGTCCTGACTTTC